Sequencing of this TCR beta chain was carried out in a study of post-analysis software for immune sequencing data. Tagging with unique molecular identifiers was a feature of the TCR beta cDNA libraries. Each CDR3 protein is one row after TCRdb ran MiXCR on the PCR reads. The sample records 700,000 to 900,000 distinct CDR3 sequences, roughly 46% being singletons. To note about this clonotype: The antigen is undetermined.

Study-level findings and limits: Among multiple sclerosis patients, normalized Chao1 diversity was significantly below that of controls.

The sequence came from a girl aged 5-17 years with multiple sclerosis. What was sequenced was blood.

This chain's CDR3 is CASSPGQLLSYGYTF. CDR3 DNA sequence: TGTGCCAGCAGCCCGGGACAGCTTTTATCCTATGGCTACACCTTC. The chain combines TRBV7-9 with TRBJ1-2; 7 bases align to TRBD1. Germline V gene data show CDR1 as SEHNR and CDR2 as FQNEAQ (reference sequence). V trimming: 5 bases; J trimming: 4 bases; junction bases outside the gene matches: 10. The CDR3 consists of 15 residues.